This T cell receptor (beta chain) emerged from a study of blood T cells in healthy people across ages. Broader study findings: The study found more naive CD4+ cells and higher diversity in long-lived than aged donors. Unknown CMV status may confound age-related changes in expanded clones.

The V end lost 5 bases, the J end lost 4 bases, and 12 bases lay between the germline ends. In germline, CDR1 is DFQATT, CDR2 SNEGSKA (reference sequence). The CDR3 runs 13 residues. Of note for this clonotype: The antigen is unknown.

A J-beta primer mix and a sample-barcoded 5' primer were used in a second PCR of about 7 to 11 cycles. Every individual sample yielded 2.5 million or more paired-end reads (each containing CDR3). One entry per CDR3 protein, called by TCRdb with MiXCR from the 5' RACE reads. The sample consists of some 900,000 distinct CDR3 sequences, around 48% of them appearing once. Each donor had around 9.8 milliliters of peripheral blood drawn. The origin of this receptor is a man aged 30 to 45 in good health. The chain couples TRBV20-1 to TRBJ1-5; TRBD1 is a possible D gene (5 bases). Specimen: blood. CDR3 in amino acids: CSAPREGNQPQHF. CDR3 sequence (DNA): TGCAGTGCTCCCCGAGAGGGGAATCAGCCCCAGCATTTT.